Below, 25 T cell receptor beta chains from the same sample are listed, as sequenced in a study of response to subunit inactivated influenza vaccine. A single record per CDR3 protein comes from TCRdb applying MiXCR to the RT-PCR reads. The data contain around 250,000 distinct CDR3 sequences, roughly an eighth of them singletons. The sequences come from non-naive T cells sorted from PBMCs, collected around two weeks before vaccination. These receptors were taken from a man in his fifties who received an inactivated influenza vaccine.

The gene calls are TRBV4-1 and TRBJ2-4, with 11 bases matching TRBD2. The J segment lost 0 bases and the V segment lost 0 bases, leaving 13 bases of the junction unmatched. The CDR3 has 21 amino acids. The germline V gene has CDR1 MGHRA and CDR2 YSYEKL. DNA for the CDR3: TGCGCCAGCAGCCAAGAAATAGCGGGAGGGGCTACCTTGGGAGCCAAAAACATTCAGTACTTC. Protein product: CASSQEIAGGATLGAKNIQYF.

Ten or more counts support this clonotype. This chain joins TRBV5-1 and TRBJ1-1; D gene ambiguous. Germline values: CDR1 SGHRS, CDR2 YFSETQ. The CDR3 spans 13 residues. Trimming stripped 2 bases from V and 1 base from J, with 6 bases between. The CDR3 region has the DNA TGCGCCAGCAGCTTTTCAGGGAACACTGAAGCTTTCTTT. Its protein is CASSFSGNTEAFF.

For the CDR3, the DNA is TGTGCCAGCCGACTGTACGCCAGGGATAATCAGCCCCAGCATTTT. Residues: CASRLYARDNQPQHF. This chain uses TRBV6-2 or TRBV6-3 with TRBJ1-5; D perhaps matches TRBD1 (5 bases). Deletions cut 8 bases from V and 4 bases from J, with 18 bases between. Per germline, CDR1 MNHEY and CDR2 SVGEGT. The CDR3 runs 15 residues.

The CDR3 region is CAWERAYEQYF. The CDR3 DNA sequence: TGTGCCTGGGAGCGGGCCTACGAGCAGTACTTC. V usage is TRBV30 and J usage is TRBJ2-7, with D tentatively TRBD2 (6 bases). The length of the CDR3 is 11 residues. Trimming took off 5 bases at V and 2 bases at J, with 7 bases between the two ends. Germline CDR1 GTSNPN, CDR2 SVGIG (reference sequence). The whole variable domain, filled in from reference TRBV30 and TRBJ2-7, reads SQTIHQWPATLVQPVGSPLSLECTVEGTSNPNLYWYRQAAGRGLQLLFYSVGIGQISSEVPQNLSASRPQDRQFILSSKKLLLSDSGFYLCAWERAYEQYFGPGTRLTVT.

This clonotype was picked up many times. This chain uses TRBV2 with TRBJ1-1; possible D gene TRBD1, 5 bases. The CDR3 consists of 15 residues. Per the germline V gene, CDR1 is SNHLY and CDR2 is FYNNEI. V shed 7 bases and J shed 4 bases, with 19 bases lying between them. The CDR3: CASTRLSGGGTEAFF. The CDR3 DNA reads TGTGCCAGCACTCGCCTATCGGGGGGAGGCACTGAAGCTTTCTTT.

This clonotype was seen many times. This sequence joins TRBV14 and TRBJ2-1; TRBD2 agrees at 8 bases. The CDR3 is 15 residues long. V shed 4 bases, J shed 7 bases, and the junction held 9 bases outside the gene matches. The germline CDR1 and CDR2 sequences are SGHDN and FVKESK. The CDR3 protein is CASSLGLGRLNEQFF. CDR3 bases: TGTGCCAGCAGCCTGGGACTAGGGAGACTGAATGAGCAGTTCTTC. The whole variable domain, remainder taken from reference TRBV14 and TRBJ2-1, is EAGVTQFPSHSVIEKGQTVTLRCDPISGHDNLYWYRRVMGKEIKFLLHFVKESKQDESGMPNNRFLAERTGGTYSTLKVQPAELEDSGVYFCASSLGLGRLNEQFFGPGTRLTVL.

This clonotype was seen just once. This clone may be a read error of a much larger clone one base away. This chain uses TRBV29-1 with TRBJ2-5; perhaps D is TRBD1 or TRBD2 (5 bases each). V lost 4 bases to trimming and J lost 6 bases, with 18 bases between them. CDR3 size: 14 residues. The germline gives CDR1 SQVTM, CDR2 ANQGSEA. The CDR3 DNA sequence: TGCAGCGTTGCCGGGGCCAACGTAGAAAAGACCCAGTACTTC. Its translation: CSVAGANVEKTQYF.

V is TRBV15 and J is TRBJ2-5; D might be TRBD1 or TRBD2, each matching 5 bases. The V gene's germline CDR1 is LNHNV and CDR2 YYDKDF (reference sequence). The CDR3 consists of 15 residues. Trimming pared 0 bases from V and 5 bases from J, leaving 13 bases between. CDR3 residues: CATSRDPGWGETQYF. The CDR3 DNA reads TGTGCCACCAGCAGAGATCCCGGGTGGGGGGAGACCCAGTACTTC.

This clonotype was seen many times. The chain uses TRBV29-1 and TRBJ2-2; 8 nucleotides match TRBD2. The CDR3 sequence is 13 residues long. The V gene's germline CDR1 is SQVTM and CDR2 ANQGSEA. V shed 3 bases, J shed 7 bases, and the junction held 4 bases outside the gene matches. The CDR3 loop reads CSVERLAGGELFF. CDR3 DNA sequence: TGCAGCGTTGAGCGCCTAGCGGGCGGGGAGCTGTTTTTT.

This clonotype has only a few counts. The V call is TRBV11-2, the J call TRBJ2-1; TRBD2 might be the D (6 bases). CDR1 and CDR2 (germline): SGHAT, FQNNGV. The CDR3 loop spans 17 amino acids. V was pared by 5 bases and J by 4 bases, with 21 bases between. CDR3 bases: TGTGCCAGCAGCCCCAACCCGGGGGACCTATATTACAATGAGCAGTTCTTC. It is translated as CASSPNPGDLYYNEQFF.

This chain joins TRBV12-3 or TRBV12-4 and TRBJ2-7, with 8 positions matching TRBD1. Losses at the gene ends were 4 bases for V and 6 bases for J; bases not matched to a gene: 14. The CDR3 runs to 16 residues. The CDR3 DNA is TGTGCCAGCAGTTCCTCCGGTACAGGGACAGGTAGCGAGCAGTACTTC. This encodes CASSSSGTGTGSEQYF.

The chain carries TRBV9 and TRBJ2-1; TRBD2 agrees at 7 bases. The CDR3 runs 15 residues. V lost 2 bases and J lost 9; bases outside the gene matches: 11. The germline V gene has CDR1 SGDLS and CDR2 YYNGEE. This chain's CDR3 is CASSVASGLLSEQFF. CDR3 DNA: TGTGCCAGCAGCGTGGCTAGCGGCCTCCTCTCTGAGCAGTTCTTC.

This clonotype was seen repeatedly, ten times or more. The V gene is TRBV12-3 or TRBV12-4, the J gene TRBJ2-1; D is unresolved. The V end was cut by 6 bases, the J end by 0 bases, with 15 bases between. The CDR3 extends over 16 amino acids. CDR3 DNA: TGTGCCAGCAGGGGTACAAGAGCGAGCTCCTACAATGAGCAGTTCTTC. It is translated as CASRGTRASSYNEQFF.

This clonotype was recorded many times. CDR3 sequence: CATSRDPGRQETQYF. CDR3 coding DNA: TGTGCCACCAGCAGAGATCCTGGAAGGCAAGAGACCCAGTACTTC. The chain combines TRBV15 with TRBJ2-5; D not certain. CDR3 length: 15 amino acids. V gave up 0 bases and J gave up 2 bases, with 10 bases separating them. Germline V lookup: CDR1 LNHNV, CDR2 YYDKDF (reference sequence).

The chain joins TRBV27 to TRBJ2-1, with D maybe TRBD2 (7 bases). From germline, CDR1 is MNHEY and CDR2 SMNVEV (reference sequence). V was clipped by 6 bases and J by 7 bases, with 22 bases between them. The CDR3 has 16 amino acids. CDR3: CASSYYIGRGNNEQFF. CDR3 DNA sequence: TGTGCCAGCAGCTATTACATTGGGAGGGGGAATAATGAGCAGTTCTTC.

As regards this clonotype: The junction and the germline gene differ at one end; a read error may be behind it. J is TRBJ2-7 and V is TRBV28; D might be TRBD1 (5 bases). Looked up from germline, CDR1 is MDHEN and CDR2 is SYDVKM. The CDR3 has 13 amino acids. The CDR3 region has the DNA TGTGCCAGCAGTTTTGGGATAAACTCAGAACAGGTCTTC. Translation: CASSFGINSEQVF.

The chain carries TRBV6-5 and TRBJ2-1; tentatively, D is TRBD2 (6 bases). Germline CDR1 MNHEY, CDR2 SVGAGI. This CDR3 has 17 residues. Trimming removed 4 bases from V and 4 bases from J, with 20 bases in between. This CDR3 reads CASSSSMGGSPYNEQFF. The CDR3 DNA follows: TGTGCCAGCAGTTCAAGCATGGGGGGATCTCCTTACAATGAGCAGTTCTTC.

This clonotype has a handful of counts. The V gene is TRBV7-2, the J gene TRBJ1-4; D perhaps matches TRBD1 (6 bases). Per the germline V gene, CDR1 is SGHTA and CDR2 is FQGNSA. The CDR3 runs 15 residues. V shed 5 bases and J shed 5 bases, with 15 bases lying between them. The CDR3 DNA sequence: TGTGCCAGCAGCGCCCTACAGGGTTCAAATGAAAAACTGTTTTTT. Its translation: CASSALQGSNEKLFF. Full variable domain (missing parts from reference TRBV7-2 and TRBJ1-4): GAGVSQSPSNKVTEKGKDVELRCDPISGHTALYWYRQSLGQGLEFLIYFQGNSAPDKSGLPSDRFSAERTGGSVSTLTIQRTQQEDSAVYLCASSALQGSNEKLFFGSGTQLSVL.

This clonotype was counted only a few times. This chain links TRBV30 with TRBJ1-1; no clear D gene. V was trimmed by 0 bases and J by 8 bases, leaving 7 bases between them. This CDR3 contains 11 residues. The V gene's germline CDR1 is GTSNPN and CDR2 SVGIG (reference sequence). CDR3 amino acids: CAWSVWREAFF. The CDR3 DNA follows: TGTGCCTGGAGTGTATGGAGGGAAGCTTTCTTT.

A few counts support this clonotype. The V call is TRBV5-1, the J call TRBJ1-4; D not certain. V shed 0 bases and J shed 5 bases, with 11 bases lying between them. The CDR3 length is 15 residues. Germline-derived CDR1 and CDR2 are SGHRS and YFSETQ. CDR3 in amino acids: CASSLGPGTNEKLFF. The CDR3 nucleotides are TGCGCCAGCAGCTTGGGGCCGGGAACGAATGAAAAACTGTTTTTT.

This clonotype has only a few counts. V gene TRBV18 combines with J gene TRBJ1-1; 7 bases agree with TRBD1. J lost 1 base, V lost 3 bases, and 2 bases had no gene match. The CDR3 sequence is 14 residues long. Germline V gene lookup returns CDR1 KGHSH and CDR2 LQKENI. The chain's CDR3 is CASSPGTENTEAFF. CDR3 nucleotides: TGTGCCAGCTCACCTGGGACAGAGAACACTGAAGCTTTCTTT.

The chain links TRBV12-3 or TRBV12-4 to TRBJ2-7; possibly TRBD2 for D (7 bases). The CDR3 is 15 residues long. V was cut by 2 bases and J by 5 bases, with 16 bases left in between. The CDR3 nucleotides are TGTGCCAGCAGTTTAAAACGGGGGGCCCGCAACGAGCAGTACTTC. It is translated as CASSLKRGARNEQYF.

The genes are TRBV27 and TRBJ1-2; 10 nucleotides line up with TRBD1. CDR3 length: 14 residues. The V and J ends lost 8 bases and 6 bases, in that order; junction bases with no gene match: 9. CDR1 is MNHEY and CDR2 is SMNVEV in the germline V gene (reference sequence). CDR3 sequence (DNA): TGTGCCAGCTCAATACGGGGACAGGGGAATGGCTACACCTTC. Its protein is CASSIRGQGNGYTF.

This clonotype showed up just a few times. This chain joins TRBV6-2 or TRBV6-3 and TRBJ2-7; D is uncertain. Germline CDR1 reads MNHEY; CDR2 reads SVGEGT. Trimming cost V 5 bases and J 1 base, with 9 bases left between them. CDR3 length: 13 amino acids. The CDR3 loop is CASSNEVSYEQYF. The DNA of the CDR3 is TGTGCCAGCAGTAACGAGGTATCCTACGAGCAGTACTTC.

This chain connects TRBV6-2 or TRBV6-3 to TRBJ2-7; D call uncertain. This CDR3 region has 14 residues. Germline lookup yields CDR1 MNHEY and CDR2 SVGEGT. Trimming shortened V by 6 bases and J by 2 bases, and 14 bases separated the two germline ends. The CDR3 loop reads CASSYLRVPYEQYF. CDR3 DNA: TGTGCCAGCAGCTACCTACGGGTACCCTACGAGCAGTACTTC.